The sequence of this T cell receptor beta chain was determined in a study of T cell changes during pregnancy in multiple sclerosis. The repertoire was sequenced with immunoSEQ multiplex PCR; TCRdb's copy has only in-frame clones and lacks some. The sample lists about 50,000 clones; about 93% were seen once. V lost 8 bases and J lost 1; bases outside the gene matches: 17. CDR3 size: 18 residues. CDR1 is LNHDA, CDR2 SQIVND, per germline (reference sequence). Specimen: CD4+ T cells from peripheral blood mononuclear cells, collected in the second trimester of pregnancy. This sequence joins TRBV19 and TRBJ1-1, with 9 bases fitting TRBD1. This clonotype was sampled from a female donor with multiple sclerosis, enrolled in a pregnancy study. Written as DNA, the CDR3 is TGTGCCAGTTCCGAAGGGACAGGGATGGGACGGAGGAACACTGAAGCTTTCTTT. It is translated as CASSEGTGMGRRNTEAFF.